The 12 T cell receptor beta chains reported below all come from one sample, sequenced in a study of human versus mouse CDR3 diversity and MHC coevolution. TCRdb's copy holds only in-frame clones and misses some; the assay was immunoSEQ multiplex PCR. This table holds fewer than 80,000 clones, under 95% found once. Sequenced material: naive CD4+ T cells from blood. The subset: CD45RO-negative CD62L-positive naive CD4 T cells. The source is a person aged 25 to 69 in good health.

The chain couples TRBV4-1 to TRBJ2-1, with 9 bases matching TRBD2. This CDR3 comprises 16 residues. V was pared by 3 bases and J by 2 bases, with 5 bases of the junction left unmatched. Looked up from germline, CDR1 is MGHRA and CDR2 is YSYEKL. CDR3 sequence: CASSHLRLAAYNEQFF. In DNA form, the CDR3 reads TGCGCCAGCAGCCATCTTAGACTAGCGGCCTACAATGAGCAGTTCTTC.

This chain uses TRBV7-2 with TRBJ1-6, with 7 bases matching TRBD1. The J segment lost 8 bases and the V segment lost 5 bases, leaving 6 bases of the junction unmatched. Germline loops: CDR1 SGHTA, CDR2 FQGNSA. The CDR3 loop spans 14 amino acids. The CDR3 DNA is TGTGCCAGCAGCGTCGGGACAGTAGATTCACCCCTCCACTTT. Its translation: CASSVGTVDSPLHF.

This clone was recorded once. CDR3 nucleotide sequence: TGCAGCGTTGAAGGGACAGGCGAGCAGTACTTC. It codes for CSVEGTGEQYF. The J gene is TRBJ2-7, the V gene TRBV29-1; 7 bases agree with TRBD1. The ends lost 1 base at V and 6 bases at J; junction bases unmatched: 0. The CDR3 totals 11 residues. Germline lookup yields CDR1 SQVTM and CDR2 ANQGSEA.

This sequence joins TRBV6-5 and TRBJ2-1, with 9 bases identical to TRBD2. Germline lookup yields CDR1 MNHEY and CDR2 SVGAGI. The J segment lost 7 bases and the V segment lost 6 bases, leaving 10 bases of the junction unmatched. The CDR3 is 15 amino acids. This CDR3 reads CASREIAGVTNEQFF. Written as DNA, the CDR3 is TGTGCCAGCAGGGAAATAGCGGGAGTCACAAATGAGCAGTTCTTC.

CDR3 sequence reads: CASSVIPGTDENYGYTF. For the CDR3, the DNA is TGTGCCAGCAGTGTGATACCCGGGACAGACGAGAATTATGGCTACACCTTC. This rearrangement joins TRBV6-7 to TRBJ1-2; 7 bases agree with TRBD1. TRBV6-7 falls under the ORF class, with uncertain function. Trimming removed 5 bases from V and 5 bases from J; junction bases left unmatched: 17. The CDR3 spans 17 residues.

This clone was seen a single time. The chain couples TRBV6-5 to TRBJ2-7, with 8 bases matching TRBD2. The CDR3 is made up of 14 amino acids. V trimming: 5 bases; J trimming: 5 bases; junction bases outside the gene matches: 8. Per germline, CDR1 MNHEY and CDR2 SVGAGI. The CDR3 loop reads CASSGVAGFDEQYF. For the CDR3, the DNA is TGTGCCAGCAGTGGGGTAGCGGGATTCGACGAGCAGTACTTC.

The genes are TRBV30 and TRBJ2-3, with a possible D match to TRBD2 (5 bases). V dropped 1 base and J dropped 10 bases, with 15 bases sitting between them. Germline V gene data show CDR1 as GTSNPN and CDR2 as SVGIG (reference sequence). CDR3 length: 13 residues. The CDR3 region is CAWSGGLERAQYF. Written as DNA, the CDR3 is TGTGCCTGGAGTGGAGGGTTGGAGAGGGCGCAGTATTTT.

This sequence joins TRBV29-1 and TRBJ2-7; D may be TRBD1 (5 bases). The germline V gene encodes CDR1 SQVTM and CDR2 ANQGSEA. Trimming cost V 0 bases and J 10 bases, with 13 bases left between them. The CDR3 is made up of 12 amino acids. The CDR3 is CSVEDLDRGQYF. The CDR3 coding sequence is TGCAGCGTTGAAGATCTCGACAGAGGACAGTACTTC.

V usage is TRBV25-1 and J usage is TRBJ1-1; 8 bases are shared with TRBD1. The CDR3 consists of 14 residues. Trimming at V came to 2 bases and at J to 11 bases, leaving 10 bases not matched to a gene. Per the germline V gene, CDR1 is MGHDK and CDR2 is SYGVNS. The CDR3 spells CASSETGWQGAAFF. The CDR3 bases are TGTGCCAGCAGTGAAACGGGTTGGCAGGGGGCGGCTTTCTTT.

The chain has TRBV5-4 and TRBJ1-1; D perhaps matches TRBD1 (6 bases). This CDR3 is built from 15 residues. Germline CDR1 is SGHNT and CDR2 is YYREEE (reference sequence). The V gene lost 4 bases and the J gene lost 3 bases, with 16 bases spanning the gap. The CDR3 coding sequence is TGTGCCAGCAGCCCTAGAGGGGGTAGGGACACTGAAGCTTTCTTT. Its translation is CASSPRGGRDTEAFF.

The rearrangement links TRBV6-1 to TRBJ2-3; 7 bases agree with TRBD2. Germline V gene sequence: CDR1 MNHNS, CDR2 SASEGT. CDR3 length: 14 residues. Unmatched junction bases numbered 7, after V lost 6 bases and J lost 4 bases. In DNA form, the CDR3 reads TGTGCCAGCAGAGAAAGCGGGGAGGCAGATACGCAGTATTTT. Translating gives CASRESGEADTQYF.

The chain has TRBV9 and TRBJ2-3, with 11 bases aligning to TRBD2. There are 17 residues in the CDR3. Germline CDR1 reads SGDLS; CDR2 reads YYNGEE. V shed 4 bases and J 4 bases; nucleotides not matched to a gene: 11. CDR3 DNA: TGTGCCAGCAGCATCCACGCTAGCGGGGGGAGGGCAGATACGCAGTATTTT. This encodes CASSIHASGGRADTQYF.